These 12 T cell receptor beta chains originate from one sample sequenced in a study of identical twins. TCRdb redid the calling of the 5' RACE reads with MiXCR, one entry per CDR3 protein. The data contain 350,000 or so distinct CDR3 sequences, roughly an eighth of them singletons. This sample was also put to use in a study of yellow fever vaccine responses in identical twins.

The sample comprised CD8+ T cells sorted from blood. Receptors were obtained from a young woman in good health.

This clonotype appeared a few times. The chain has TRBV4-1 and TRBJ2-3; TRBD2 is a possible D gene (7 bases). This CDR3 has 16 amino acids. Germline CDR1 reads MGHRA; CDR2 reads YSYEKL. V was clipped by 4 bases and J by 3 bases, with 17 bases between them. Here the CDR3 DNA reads TGCGCCAGCAGCCCTCAAGGGGGGGTCCCGACAGATACGCAGTATTTT. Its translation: CASSPQGGVPTDTQYF.

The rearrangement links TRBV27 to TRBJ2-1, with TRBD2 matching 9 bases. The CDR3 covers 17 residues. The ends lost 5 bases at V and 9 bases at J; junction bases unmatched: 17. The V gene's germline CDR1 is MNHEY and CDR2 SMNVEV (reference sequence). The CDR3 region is CASSVNKGLAGNGEQFF. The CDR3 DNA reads TGTGCCAGCAGTGTTAATAAGGGGCTAGCGGGGAATGGTGAGCAGTTCTTC.

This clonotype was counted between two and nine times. CDR3 residues: CASSPGPPNNEKLFF. CDR3 nucleotides: TGTGCCAGCAGTCCGGGACCGCCAAATAATGAAAAACTGTTTTTT. The rearrangement links TRBV12-3 or TRBV12-4 to TRBJ1-4; D is perhaps TRBD1 (5 bases). V was shortened by 5 bases and J by 4 bases, with 14 bases between the two germline ends. The CDR3 spans 15 residues.

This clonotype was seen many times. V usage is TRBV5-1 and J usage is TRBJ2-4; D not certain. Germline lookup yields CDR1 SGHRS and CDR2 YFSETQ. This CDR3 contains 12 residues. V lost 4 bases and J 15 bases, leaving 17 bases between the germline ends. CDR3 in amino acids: CASSPPDENRYF. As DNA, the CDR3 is TGCGCCAGCAGCCCTCCGGACGAGAACAGGTACTTC.

CDR3 sequence: CASSLSAGTYTGELFF. In DNA form, the CDR3 reads TGTGCCAGCAGTTTATCTGCGGGGACCTACACCGGGGAGCTGTTTTTT. The V gene is TRBV12-3 or TRBV12-4, the J gene TRBJ2-2; a possible D gene is TRBD2 (6 bases). Trimming took 2 bases from V and 3 from J, leaving 13 bases between them. This CDR3 is built from 16 residues.

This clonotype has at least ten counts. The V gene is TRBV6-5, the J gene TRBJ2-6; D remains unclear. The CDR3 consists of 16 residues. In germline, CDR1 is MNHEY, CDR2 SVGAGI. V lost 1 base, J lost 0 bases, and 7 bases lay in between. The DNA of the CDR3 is TGTGCCAGCAGTTACTGGATTCCCTCTGGGGCCAACGTCCTGACTTTC. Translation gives CASSYWIPSGANVLTF.

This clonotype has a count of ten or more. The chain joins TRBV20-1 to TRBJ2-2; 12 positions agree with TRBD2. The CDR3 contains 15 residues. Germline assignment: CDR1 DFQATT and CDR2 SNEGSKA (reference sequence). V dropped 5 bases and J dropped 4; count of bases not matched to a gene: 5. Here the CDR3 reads CSALPLAGGTGELFF. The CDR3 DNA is TGCAGTGCTCTCCCACTAGCGGGGGGCACCGGGGAGCTGTTTTTT.

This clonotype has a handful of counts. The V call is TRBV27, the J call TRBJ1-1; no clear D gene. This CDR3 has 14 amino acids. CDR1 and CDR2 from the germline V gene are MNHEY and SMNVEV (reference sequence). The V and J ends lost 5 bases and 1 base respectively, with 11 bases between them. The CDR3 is CASSPSDRNTEAFF. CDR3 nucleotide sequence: TGTGCCAGCAGTCCGTCAGACCGGAACACTGAAGCTTTCTTT.

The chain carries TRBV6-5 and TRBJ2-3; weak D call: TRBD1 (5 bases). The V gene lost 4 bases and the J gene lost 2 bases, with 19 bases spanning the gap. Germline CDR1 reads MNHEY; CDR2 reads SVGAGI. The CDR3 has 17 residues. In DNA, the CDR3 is TGTGCCAGCAGTTCCACTCTGGACACTGTAGTCACAGATACGCAGTATTTT. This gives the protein CASSSTLDTVVTDTQYF.

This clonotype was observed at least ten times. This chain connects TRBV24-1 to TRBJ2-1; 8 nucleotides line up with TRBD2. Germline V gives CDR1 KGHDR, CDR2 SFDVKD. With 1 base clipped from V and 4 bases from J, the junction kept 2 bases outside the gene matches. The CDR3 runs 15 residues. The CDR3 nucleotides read TGTGCCACCAGTGATTTTCCGGGGGGGTACAATGAGCAGTTCTTC. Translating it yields CATSDFPGGYNEQFF.

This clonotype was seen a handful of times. Here the CDR3 DNA reads TGTGCCAGCAGACCCGGGACTAGCGGAAGCTCCTACAATGAGCAGTTCTTC. This encodes CASRPGTSGSSYNEQFF. V usage is TRBV2 and J usage is TRBJ2-1, with 11 bases aligning to TRBD2. CDR1 is SNHLY and CDR2 is FYNNEI in the germline V gene. This CDR3 spans 17 amino acids. V trimming: 6 bases; J trimming: 0 bases; junction bases outside the gene matches: 7.

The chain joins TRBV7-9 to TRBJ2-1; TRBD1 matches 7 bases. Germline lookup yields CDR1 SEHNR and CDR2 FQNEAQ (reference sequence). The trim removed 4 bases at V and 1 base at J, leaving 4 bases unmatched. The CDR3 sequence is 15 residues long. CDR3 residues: CASSSGGWSYNEQFF. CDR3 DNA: TGTGCCAGCAGCTCAGGGGGTTGGTCCTACAATGAGCAGTTCTTC.